In this sample, the clone carrying this T cell receptor (beta chain) turned up a few times. Its matching antigen is unknown. These data originate in a study of identical twins. Broader study findings: Memory repertoires lacked the insertion deficit that abundant cord blood beta clonotypes showed.

Each cDNA held unique molecular identifiers, and template switching gave it a universal primer site. TCRdb analysed the 5' RACE reads with MiXCR anew, one entry per CDR3 protein. The profile covers 1.5 million to 2 million distinct CDR3 sequences, with 32% appearing a single time and approximately 0.25% taken by the ten largest. This CDR3 region has 16 residues. Trimming took 4 bases from V and 7 from J; bases not matched to a gene: 10. Germline loops: CDR1 LGHNA, CDR2 YNFKEQ. The source of this sequence is a newborn girl in good health. V and J are TRBV4-2 and TRBJ1-6; TRBD1 agrees at 7 bases. Sequenced input: cord blood. For the CDR3, the DNA is TGTGCCAGCAGCCGCGCGGAGGGACAGCAGAATTCACCCCTCCACTTT. It yields the protein CASSRAEGQQNSPLHF.